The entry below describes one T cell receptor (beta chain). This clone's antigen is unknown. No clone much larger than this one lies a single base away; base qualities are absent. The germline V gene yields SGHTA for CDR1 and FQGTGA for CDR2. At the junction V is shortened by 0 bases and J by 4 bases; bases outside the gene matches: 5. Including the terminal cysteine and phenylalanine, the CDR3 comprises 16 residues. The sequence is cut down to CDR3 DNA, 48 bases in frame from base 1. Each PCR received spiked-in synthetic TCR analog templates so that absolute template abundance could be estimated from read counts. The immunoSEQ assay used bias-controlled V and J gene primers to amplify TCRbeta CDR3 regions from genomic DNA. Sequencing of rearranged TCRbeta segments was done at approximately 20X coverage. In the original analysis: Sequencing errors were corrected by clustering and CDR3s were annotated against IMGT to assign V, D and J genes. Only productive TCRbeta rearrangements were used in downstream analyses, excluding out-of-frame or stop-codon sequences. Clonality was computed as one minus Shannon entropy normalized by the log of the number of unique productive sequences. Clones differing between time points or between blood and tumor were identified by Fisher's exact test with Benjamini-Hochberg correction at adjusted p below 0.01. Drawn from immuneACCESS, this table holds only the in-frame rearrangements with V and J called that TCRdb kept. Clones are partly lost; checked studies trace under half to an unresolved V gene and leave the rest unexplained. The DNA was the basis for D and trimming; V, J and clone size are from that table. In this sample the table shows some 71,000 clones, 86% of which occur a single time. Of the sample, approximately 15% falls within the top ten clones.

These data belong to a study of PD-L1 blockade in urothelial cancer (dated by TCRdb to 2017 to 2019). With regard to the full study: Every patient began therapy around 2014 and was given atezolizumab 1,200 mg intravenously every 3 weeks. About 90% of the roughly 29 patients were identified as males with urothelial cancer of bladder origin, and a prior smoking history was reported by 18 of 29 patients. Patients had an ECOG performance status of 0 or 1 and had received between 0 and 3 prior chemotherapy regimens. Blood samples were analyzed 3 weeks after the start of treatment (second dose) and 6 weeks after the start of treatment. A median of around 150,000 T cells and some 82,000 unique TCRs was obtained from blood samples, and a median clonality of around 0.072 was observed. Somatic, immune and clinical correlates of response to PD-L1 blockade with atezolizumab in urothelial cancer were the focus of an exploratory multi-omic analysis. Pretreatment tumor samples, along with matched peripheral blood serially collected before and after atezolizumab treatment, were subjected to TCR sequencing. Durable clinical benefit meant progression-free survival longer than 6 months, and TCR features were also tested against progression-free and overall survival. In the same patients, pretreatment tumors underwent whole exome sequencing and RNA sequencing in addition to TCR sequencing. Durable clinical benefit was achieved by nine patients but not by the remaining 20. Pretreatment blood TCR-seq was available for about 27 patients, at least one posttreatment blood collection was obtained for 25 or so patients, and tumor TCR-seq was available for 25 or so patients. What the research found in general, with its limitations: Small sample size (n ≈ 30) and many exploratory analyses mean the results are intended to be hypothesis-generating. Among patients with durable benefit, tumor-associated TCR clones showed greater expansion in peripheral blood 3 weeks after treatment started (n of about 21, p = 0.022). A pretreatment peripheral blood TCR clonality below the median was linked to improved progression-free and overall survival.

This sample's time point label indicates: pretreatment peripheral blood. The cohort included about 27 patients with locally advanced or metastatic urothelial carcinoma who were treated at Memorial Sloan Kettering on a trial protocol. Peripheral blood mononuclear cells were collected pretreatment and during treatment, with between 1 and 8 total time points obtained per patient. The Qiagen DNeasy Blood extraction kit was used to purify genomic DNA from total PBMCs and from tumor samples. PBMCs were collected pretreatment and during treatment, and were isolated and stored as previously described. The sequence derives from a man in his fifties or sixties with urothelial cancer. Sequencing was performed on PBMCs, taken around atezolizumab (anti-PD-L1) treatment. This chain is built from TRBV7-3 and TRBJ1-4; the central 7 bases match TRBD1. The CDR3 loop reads CASSLTYGQVNEKLFF. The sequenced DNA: TGTGCCAGCAGCTTAACGTACGGACAGGTTAATGAAAAACTGTTTTTT.